The clone carrying this TCR beta chain occurred a few times. Its specificity is not known. The sample is drawn from a study of a mutant IDH1 vaccine in newly diagnosed glioma. Study information: Treated patients, averaging around 40 years, were roughly 62% male and around 40% female. Weeks 35 and 47 hosted visits V12 and V13, respectively.

Time point in this sample: week 47, end of study. Vaccination used 300 ug of mutant IDH1 20-mer peptide per dose, with topical imiquimod. Patients underwent eight vaccinations, which took place in weeks 1, 3, 5, 7, 11, 15, 19 and 23. V was cut by 2 bases and J by 7 bases, with 18 bases left in between. This CDR3 has 15 amino acids. Germline loops: CDR1 SGHAT, CDR2 FQNNGV. Sequenced by immunoSEQ multiplex PCR; TCRdb stores in-frame clones only, minus some. The sample holds around 50,000 clones, about 88% seen once. Specimen: PBMCs, collected from a glioma patient whose treatment included an IDH1 peptide vaccine. The V gene is TRBV11-2, the J gene TRBJ2-7; D may correspond to TRBD1 or TRBD2 (6 bases each). The source is a woman aged 25 to 45 with glioma. Some clones in this sample may be carry-over from other donors' samples. The CDR3 sequence: CASSLNSGAQGEQYF. The CDR3 nucleotides read TGTGCCAGCAGCTTAAATTCGGGGGCGCAGGGGGAGCAGTACTTC.